These 28 T cell receptor beta chains share one sample of origin, sequenced in a study of blood T cell repertoires in COVID-19. The assay was immunoSEQ multiplex PCR, and TCRdb's table has in-frame clones only and misses some. The sample lists about 260,000 clones; around 87% were seen once. Source material: peripheral blood. The receptor source for this set is a woman between 55 and 75 years old with COVID-19, enrolled during active disease.

The chain is built from TRBV14 and TRBJ2-3; TRBD1 matches at 7 bases. This CDR3 contains 15 residues. Germline V lookup: CDR1 SGHDN, CDR2 FVKESK. With V trimmed by 4 bases and J by 5 bases, 9 bases remained unmatched. The CDR3 coding sequence is TGTGCCAGCAGCCCCGACAGGGTACGAGGAGATACGCAGTATTTT. It translates to CASSPDRVRGDTQYF. Together with reference TRBV14 and TRBJ2-3, the CDR3 gives the full variable domain: EAGVTQFPSHSVIEKGQTVTLRCDPISGHDNLYWYRRVMGKEIKFLLHFVKESKQDESGMPNNRFLAERTGGTYSTLKVQPAELEDSGVYFCASSPDRVRGDTQYFGPGTRLTVL.

The chain combines TRBV10-2 with TRBJ1-2, with 11 bases fitting TRBD1. Looked up from germline, CDR1 is WSHSY and CDR2 is SAAADI. The CDR3 contains 16 residues. V lost 6 bases, J lost 1 base, and 7 bases stayed unmatched. The CDR3 coding sequence is TGCGCCAGCAGGCCGCGGGACAGGGGGTTTAACTATGGCTACACCTTC. It translates to CASRPRDRGFNYGYTF.

The table lists this clone with a count of one. This chain connects TRBV27 to TRBJ2-1, with 7 positions matching TRBD1. The CDR3 runs to 18 residues. Germline CDR1 reads MNHEY; CDR2 reads SMNVEV (reference sequence). The J segment lost 6 bases and the V segment lost 5 bases, leaving 19 bases of the junction unmatched. The DNA for the CDR3 is TGTGCCAGCAGTCTCAAGGGGGCGCCCCAACTACGGGCCAATGAGCAGTTCTTC. Residues: CASSLKGAPQLRANEQFF.

This clone was observed once. This chain connects TRBV19 to TRBJ2-1; 9 bases map to TRBD2. Germline-derived CDR1 and CDR2 are LNHDA and SQIVND (reference sequence). The J segment lost 0 bases and the V segment lost 7 bases, leaving 10 bases of the junction unmatched. The CDR3 extends over 17 amino acids. CDR3 nucleotide sequence: TGTGCCAGTAAGGACGCGGGAGGGCTTGGCTCCTACAATGAGCAGTTCTTC. Residues: CASKDAGGLGSYNEQFF.

This clone occurred once. V usage is TRBV12-3 or TRBV12-4 and J usage is TRBJ2-1, with 10 nucleotides matching TRBD1. CDR3 length: 13 amino acids. The trim removed 6 bases at V and 10 bases at J, leaving 6 bases unmatched. This CDR3 reads CASSGTGVVEQFF. CDR3 nucleotides: TGTGCCAGCAGCGGGACAGGGGTGGTCGAGCAGTTCTTC.

J is TRBJ1-2 and V is TRBV19; 9 positions match TRBD1. J lost 1 base, V lost 3 bases, and 3 bases had no gene match. CDR3 length equals 15 residues. Per the germline V gene, CDR1 is LNHDA and CDR2 is SQIVND (reference sequence). The CDR3 loop reads CASSITTGGNYGYTF. The CDR3, as DNA: TGTGCCAGTAGTATCACGACAGGGGGTAACTATGGCTACACCTTC.

The chain combines TRBV3-1 (or the pseudogene TRBV3-2) with TRBJ2-7; 11 nucleotides match TRBD2. V shed 1 base, J shed 10 bases, and the junction held 9 bases outside the gene matches. CDR3 size: 15 residues. Germline V gene lookup returns CDR1 LGHDT and CDR2 YNNKEL (reference sequence). The CDR3 reads CASSQGILAGEPQYF. The DNA for the CDR3 is TGTGCCAGCAGCCAAGGAATACTAGCGGGAGAGCCCCAGTACTTC.

This clone was recorded only once. Here the CDR3 DNA reads TGTGCCAGCAGTCCTAGGACAGGGGGCTTCGGCAATCAGCCCCAGCATTTT. This codes for CASSPRTGGFGNQPQHF. V usage is TRBV27 and J usage is TRBJ1-5, with 11 positions matching TRBD1. CDR3 length equals 17 residues. Looked up from germline, CDR1 is MNHEY and CDR2 is SMNVEV (reference sequence). The J segment lost 2 bases and the V segment lost 5 bases, leaving 8 bases of the junction unmatched.

The chain recombines TRBV18 with TRBJ1-3, with 7 bases lining up with TRBD1. CDR1 and CDR2 from the germline V gene are KGHSH and LQKENI. The CDR3 consists of 15 residues. V was pared by 3 bases and J by 0 bases, with 2 bases of the junction left unmatched. Here the CDR3 DNA reads TGTGCCAGCTCACCGGGACAGAGCTCTGGAAACACCATATATTTT. As protein: CASSPGQSSGNTIYF.

About this clone itself: The same CDR3 can be traced to other DNA sequences in this sample. The CDR3 nucleotides read TGCGCCAGCAGCTTGGGGACAGGGGGCAGTTCACCCCTCCACTTT. Translating gives CASSLGTGGSSPLHF. This rearrangement joins TRBV5-1 to TRBJ1-6, with 11 bases matching TRBD1. The CDR3 totals 15 residues. From germline, CDR1 is SGHRS and CDR2 YFSETQ. V dropped 0 bases and J dropped 9; count of bases not matched to a gene: 2.

V usage is TRBV10-3 and J usage is TRBJ2-2; D is possibly TRBD2 (5 bases). This CDR3 spans 12 amino acids. V was pared by 7 bases and J by 5 bases, with 8 bases between. Per germline, CDR1 ENHRY and CDR2 SYGVKD. In DNA form, the CDR3 reads TGTGCCATCAACGGAGGTACCGGGGAGCTGTTTTTT. Protein sequence: CAINGGTGELFF.

J is TRBJ2-5 and V is TRBV19, with D maybe TRBD1 (6 bases). Per the germline V gene, CDR1 is LNHDA and CDR2 is SQIVND (reference sequence). V lost 3 bases and J 4 bases, leaving 6 bases between the germline ends. The CDR3 length is 12 residues. CDR3 sequence (DNA): TGTGCCAGTAGTATGGACAGAGAGACCCAGTACTTC. Translated: CASSMDRETQYF.

The count of this clone is one. The chain uses TRBV30 and TRBJ1-1, with D perhaps matching TRBD1 (5 bases). Trimming removed 0 bases from V and 4 bases from J, with 9 bases in between. Germline V gives CDR1 GTSNPN, CDR2 SVGIG (reference sequence). The CDR3 has 13 amino acids. The CDR3 DNA reads TGTGCCTGGAGTGTGGGGGGTGGCACTGAAGCTTTCTTT. Amino acid sequence: CAWSVGGGTEAFF.

V is TRBV4-1 and J is TRBJ1-2; 9 nucleotides line up with TRBD1. J was trimmed by 4 bases and V by 4 bases; bases with no gene match: 7. The CDR3 is 15 amino acids. Germline lookup yields CDR1 MGHRA and CDR2 YSYEKL. The DNA for the CDR3 is TGCGCCAGCAGCCGTAACAGGGGGCGAGGCTATGGCTACACCTTC. It translates to CASSRNRGRGYGYTF.

The chain carries TRBV6-4 and TRBJ2-1; 8 positions agree with TRBD2. This CDR3 is built from 13 residues. Germline CDR1 is MRHNA and CDR2 is SNTAGT. The ends lost 3 bases at V and 9 bases at J; junction bases unmatched: 4. The CDR3 sequence: CASSEMLAGEQFF. As DNA, the CDR3 is TGTGCCAGCAGTGAGATGCTAGCGGGTGAGCAGTTCTTC.

This clone was seen a single time. The V call is TRBV7-9, the J call TRBJ2-3; 11 bases agree with TRBD2. The CDR3 is 14 amino acids. Germline CDR1 reads SEHNR; CDR2 reads FQNEAQ (reference sequence). The ends lost 5 bases at V and 5 bases at J; junction bases unmatched: 3. As DNA, the CDR3 is TGTGCCAGCAGCCCCGGGACTAGCGGAGATACGCAGTATTTT. It is translated as CASSPGTSGDTQYF.

The V call is TRBV19, the J call TRBJ1-1; D is unclear. Germline lookup yields CDR1 LNHDA and CDR2 SQIVND (reference sequence). Trimming shortened V by 3 bases and J by 3 bases, and 11 bases separated the two germline ends. The CDR3 is made up of 14 amino acids. The CDR3 spells CASSIRLADTEAFF. The DNA for the CDR3 is TGTGCCAGTAGTATCAGACTGGCGGACACTGAAGCTTTCTTT.

The chain recombines TRBV7-8 with TRBJ1-5, with TRBD1 matching over 7 bases. The length of the CDR3 is 15 residues. CDR1 is SGHVS, CDR2 FQNEAQ, per germline. V lost 5 bases, J lost 5 bases, and 9 bases stayed unmatched. The CDR3 loop is CASSPVVGGYQPQHF. For the CDR3, the DNA is TGTGCCAGCAGCCCAGTAGTAGGGGGCTATCAGCCCCAGCATTTT.

The rearrangement joins TRBV10-3 to TRBJ2-1, with 11 bases aligning to TRBD2. Trimming at V came to 5 bases and at J to 4 bases, leaving 4 bases not matched to a gene. This CDR3 is built from 15 residues. Germline assignment: CDR1 ENHRY and CDR2 SYGVKD. CDR3 amino acids: CAISTGTSGYNEQFF. CDR3 bases: TGTGCCATCAGTACCGGGACTAGCGGTTACAATGAGCAGTTCTTC.

The chain carries TRBV5-1 and TRBJ1-3; TRBD1 agrees at 7 bases. Losses at the gene ends were 2 bases for V and 0 bases for J; bases not matched to a gene: 8. The CDR3 consists of 17 residues. Germline V gene data show CDR1 as SGHRS and CDR2 as YFSETQ. The CDR3 coding sequence is TGCGCCAGCAGCTTATCCCGGACAGGAAACTCTGGAAACACCATATATTTT. It translates to CASSLSRTGNSGNTIYF.

The sample holds a few counts of this clone. The chain combines TRBV5-1 with TRBJ1-1, with 8 nucleotides matching TRBD1. The CDR3 is 17 residues long. Germline-derived CDR1 and CDR2 are SGHRS and YFSETQ. Trimming took 4 bases from V and 0 from J; bases not matched to a gene: 11. This CDR3 is CASSTLTGVVMNTEAFF. CDR3 bases: TGCGCCAGCAGCACACTGACAGGGGTCGTCATGAACACTGAAGCTTTCTTT.

The chain employs TRBV19 and TRBJ2-4; TRBD1 might be the D (5 bases). The CDR3 spans 14 residues. Trimming shortened V by 3 bases and J by 3 bases, and 9 bases separated the two germline ends. CDR1 and CDR2 from the germline V gene are LNHDA and SQIVND (reference sequence). The CDR3 is CASSISQGKNIQYF. The CDR3 DNA follows: TGTGCCAGTAGTATCAGCCAGGGCAAAAACATTCAGTACTTC.

This clone was seen a handful of times. The V and J genes are TRBV28 and TRBJ1-4, with 10 bases fitting TRBD1. The CDR3 has 15 residues. The germline V gene encodes CDR1 MDHEN and CDR2 SYDVKM. V gave up 7 bases and J gave up 5 bases; unmatched junction bases: 7. The CDR3 is CASTPGTGVNEKLFF. CDR3 DNA: TGTGCCAGCACTCCCGGGACAGGGGTAAATGAAAAACTGTTTTTT. The entire variable domain, with the rest obtained from reference TRBV28 and TRBJ1-4, is as follows: DVKVTQSSRYLVKRTGEKVFLECVQDMDHENMFWYRQDPGLGLRLIYFSYDVKMKEKGDIPEGYSVSREKKERFSLILESASTNQTSMYLCASTPGTGVNEKLFFGSGTQLSVL.

This clone was seen a few times. The chain links TRBV25-1 to TRBJ2-7; perhaps TRBD2 as D (6 bases). This CDR3 has 12 residues. Germline CDR1 and CDR2: MGHDK and SYGVNS. V was shortened by 5 bases and J by 7 bases, with 12 bases between the two germline ends. The CDR3 sequence is CASSPGVGEQYF. The CDR3 region has the DNA TGTGCCAGCAGTCCGGGAGTGGGGGAGCAGTACTTC.

CDR3 residues: CASSWSGTGELFF. Written as DNA, the CDR3 is TGTGCCAGCAGTTGGTCGGGCACCGGGGAGCTGTTTTTT. This chain uses TRBV6-2 or TRBV6-3 with TRBJ2-2, with D hard to call. The CDR3 runs to 13 residues. In germline, CDR1 is MNHEY, CDR2 SVGEGT. V was shortened by 4 bases and J by 4 bases, with 7 bases between the two germline ends.

The rearrangement links TRBV6-6 to TRBJ1-5; D call uncertain. Trimming cost V 0 bases and J 1 base, with 10 bases left between them. Per the germline V gene, CDR1 is MNHNY and CDR2 is SVGAGI (reference sequence). This CDR3 has 16 residues. The CDR3 spells CASSYSTLQSNQPQHF. In DNA, the CDR3 is TGTGCCAGCAGTTACTCGACTCTTCAGAGCAATCAGCCCCAGCATTTT.

The gene calls are TRBV28 and TRBJ1-2; D remains ambiguous. V lost 7 bases to trimming and J lost 2 bases, with 5 bases between them. The CDR3 is 11 residues long. CDR1 is MDHEN, CDR2 SYDVKM, per germline. The CDR3 region is CASNGNYGYTF. In DNA form, the CDR3 reads TGTGCCAGCAACGGGAACTATGGCTACACCTTC.

V and J are TRBV6-5 and TRBJ1-5; perhaps TRBD1 as D (5 bases). In germline, CDR1 is MNHEY, CDR2 SVGAGI. V shed 0 bases and J shed 4 bases, with 10 bases lying between them. The CDR3 is 15 residues long. CDR3 amino acids: CASSYSDRRNQPQHF. The DNA of the CDR3 is TGTGCCAGCAGTTACTCTGACAGACGGAATCAGCCCCAGCATTTT.